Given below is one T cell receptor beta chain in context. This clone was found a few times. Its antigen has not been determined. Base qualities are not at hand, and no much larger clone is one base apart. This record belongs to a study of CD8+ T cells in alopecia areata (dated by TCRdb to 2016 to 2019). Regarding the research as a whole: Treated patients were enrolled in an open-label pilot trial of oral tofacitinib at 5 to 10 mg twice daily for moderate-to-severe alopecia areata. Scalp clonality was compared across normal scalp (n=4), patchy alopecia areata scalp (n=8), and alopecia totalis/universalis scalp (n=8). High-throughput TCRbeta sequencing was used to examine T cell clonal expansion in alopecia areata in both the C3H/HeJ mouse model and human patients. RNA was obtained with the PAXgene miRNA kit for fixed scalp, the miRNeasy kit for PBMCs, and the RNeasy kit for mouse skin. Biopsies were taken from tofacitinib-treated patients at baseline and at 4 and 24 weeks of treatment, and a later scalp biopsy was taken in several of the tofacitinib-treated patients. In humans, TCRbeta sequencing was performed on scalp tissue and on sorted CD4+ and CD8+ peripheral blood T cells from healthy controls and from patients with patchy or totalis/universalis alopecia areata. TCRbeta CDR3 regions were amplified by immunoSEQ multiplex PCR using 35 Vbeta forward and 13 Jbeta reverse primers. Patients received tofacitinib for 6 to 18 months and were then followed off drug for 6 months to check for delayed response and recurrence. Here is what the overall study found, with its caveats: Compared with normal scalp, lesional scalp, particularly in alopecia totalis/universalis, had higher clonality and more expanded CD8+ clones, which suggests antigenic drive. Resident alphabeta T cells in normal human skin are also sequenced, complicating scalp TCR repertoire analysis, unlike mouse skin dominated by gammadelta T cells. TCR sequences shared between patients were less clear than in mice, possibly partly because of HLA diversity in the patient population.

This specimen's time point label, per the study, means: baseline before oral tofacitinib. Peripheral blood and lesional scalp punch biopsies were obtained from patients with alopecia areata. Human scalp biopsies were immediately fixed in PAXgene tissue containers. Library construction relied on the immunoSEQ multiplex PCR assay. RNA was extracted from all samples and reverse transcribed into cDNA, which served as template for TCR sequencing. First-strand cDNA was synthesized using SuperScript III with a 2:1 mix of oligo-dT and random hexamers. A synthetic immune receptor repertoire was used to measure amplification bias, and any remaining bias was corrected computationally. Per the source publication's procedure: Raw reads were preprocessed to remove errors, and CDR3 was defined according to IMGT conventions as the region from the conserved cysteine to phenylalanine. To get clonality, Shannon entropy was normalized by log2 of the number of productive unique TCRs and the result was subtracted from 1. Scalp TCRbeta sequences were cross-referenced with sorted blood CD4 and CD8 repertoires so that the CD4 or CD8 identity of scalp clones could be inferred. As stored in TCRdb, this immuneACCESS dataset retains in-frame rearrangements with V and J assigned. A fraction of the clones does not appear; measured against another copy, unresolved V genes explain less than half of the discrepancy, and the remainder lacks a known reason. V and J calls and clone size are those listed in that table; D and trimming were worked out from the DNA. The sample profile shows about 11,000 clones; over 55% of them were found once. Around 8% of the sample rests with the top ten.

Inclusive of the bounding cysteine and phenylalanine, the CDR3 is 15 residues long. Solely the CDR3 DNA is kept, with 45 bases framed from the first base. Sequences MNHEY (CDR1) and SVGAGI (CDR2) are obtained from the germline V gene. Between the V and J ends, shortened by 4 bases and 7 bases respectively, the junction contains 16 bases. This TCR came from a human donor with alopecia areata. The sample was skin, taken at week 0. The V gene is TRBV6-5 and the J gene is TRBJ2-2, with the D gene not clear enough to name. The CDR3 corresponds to CASSLHTKMGGELFF. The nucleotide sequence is TGTGCCAGCAGTTTACACACTAAAATGGGCGGGGAGCTGTTTTTT.